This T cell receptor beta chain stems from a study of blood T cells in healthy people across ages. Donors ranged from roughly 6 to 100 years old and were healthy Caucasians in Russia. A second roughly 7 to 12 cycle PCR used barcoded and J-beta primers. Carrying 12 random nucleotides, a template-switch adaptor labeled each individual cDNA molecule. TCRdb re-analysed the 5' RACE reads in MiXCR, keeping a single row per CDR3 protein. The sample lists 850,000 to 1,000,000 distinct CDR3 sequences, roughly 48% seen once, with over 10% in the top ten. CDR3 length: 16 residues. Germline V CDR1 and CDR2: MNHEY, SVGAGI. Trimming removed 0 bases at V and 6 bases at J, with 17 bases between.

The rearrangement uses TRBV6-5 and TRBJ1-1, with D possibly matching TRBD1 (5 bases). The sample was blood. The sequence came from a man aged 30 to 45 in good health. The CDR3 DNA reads TGTGCCAGCAGTTACTCGTACGGGACCGTCGCTGCTGAAGCTTTCTTT. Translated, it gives CASSYSYGTVAAEAFF.